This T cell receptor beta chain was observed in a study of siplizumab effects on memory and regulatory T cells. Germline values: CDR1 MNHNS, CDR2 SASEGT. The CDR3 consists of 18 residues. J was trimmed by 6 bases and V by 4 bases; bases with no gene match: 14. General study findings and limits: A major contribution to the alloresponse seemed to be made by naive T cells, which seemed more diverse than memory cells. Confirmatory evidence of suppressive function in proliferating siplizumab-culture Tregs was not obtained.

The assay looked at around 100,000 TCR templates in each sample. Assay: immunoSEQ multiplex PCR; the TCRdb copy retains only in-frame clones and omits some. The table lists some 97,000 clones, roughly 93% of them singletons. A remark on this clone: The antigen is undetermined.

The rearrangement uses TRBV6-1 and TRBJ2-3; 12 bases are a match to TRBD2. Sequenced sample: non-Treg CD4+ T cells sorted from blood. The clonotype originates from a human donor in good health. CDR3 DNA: TGTGCCAGCAGTGTGGGACTAGCGGGCCTACCCGGGGGTGATACGCAGTATTTT. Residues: CASSVGLAGLPGGDTQYF.